The 11 T cell receptor beta chains listed next were all sequenced from one sample in a study of vaccination and CD4 T cells after COVID-19 (dated by TCRdb to 2021 to 2024). Sample treatment or condition, as interpreted from the label and publication: roughly 11-day PBMC culture with coronavirus spike peptide pools or control peptides (ViraFEST assay). Libraries were prepared through PCR. Sequenced on an Illumina iSeq 100. DNA from cultured CD4+ T cells underwent TCR sequencing with the Oncomine TCR Beta short-read assay at the Johns Hopkins FTIC core. TCRdb reprocessing: public reads trimmed at Q25 with fastp, clones called with MiXCR, in-frame beta chains kept. Rows with a matching CDR3 protein are joined into one entry that keeps the most common DNA and genes. The sample data list about 17,000 distinct CDR3 sequences, and roughly three fifths of these were observed just once. Roughly 10% of the sample goes to the ten largest clones.

Which antigens these TCRs recognize remains unknown. The sequenced sample was CD4+ T cells from blood, cultured in vitro. The receptors were sampled from a human donor who had recovered from COVID-19.

Only a few counts were recorded for this clonotype. The chain combines TRBV6-1 with TRBJ1-5, with 8 nucleotides matching TRBD1. There are 14 residues in the CDR3. Trimming removed 8 bases from V and 2 bases from J; junction bases left unmatched: 5. The germline gives CDR1 MNHNS, CDR2 SASEGT. The CDR3 protein is CASRRGQGNQPQHF. The CDR3 DNA sequence: TGTGCCAGCCGCAGGGGGCAGGGCAATCAGCCCCAGCATTTT.

This CDR3 is CATSDLRRNYGYTF. CDR3 in DNA: TGTGCCACCAGTGATTTGCGGCGCAACTATGGCTACACCTTC. This rearrangement joins TRBV24-1 to TRBJ1-2; no reliable D call. Per germline, CDR1 KGHDR and CDR2 SFDVKD. Trimming removed 0 bases from V and 2 bases from J, with 6 bases in between. The CDR3 consists of 14 residues.

The genes are TRBV7-9 and TRBJ2-2, with 10 bases aligning to TRBD2. The CDR3 totals 16 residues. CDR1 is SEHNR and CDR2 is FQNEAQ in the germline V gene (reference sequence). Trimming cost V 4 bases and J 5 bases; bases outside gene matches: 7. This chain's CDR3 is CASSSPAGGPTGELFF. The CDR3 region has the DNA TGTGCCAGCAGCTCCCCAGCGGGAGGGCCGACCGGGGAGCTGTTTTTT. Full variable domain (outside the CDR3, taken from reference TRBV7-9 and TRBJ2-2): DTGVSQNPRHKITKRGQNVTFRCDPISEHNRLYWYRQTLGQGPEFLTYFQNEAQLEKSRLLSDRFSAERPKGSFSTLEIQRTEQGDSAMYLCASSSPAGGPTGELFFGEGSRLTVL.

This chain links TRBV12-3 or TRBV12-4 with TRBJ1-2, with D perhaps TRBD1 (5 bases). The CDR3 consists of 13 residues. With 7 bases removed from V and 4 bases from J, the gap between germline ends came to 13 bases. CDR3 DNA: TGTGCCAGCACCCCCGACAGCCTCTATGGCTACACCTTC. Residues: CASTPDSLYGYTF.

The chain recombines TRBV7-6 with TRBJ2-5, with 9 bases matching TRBD1. V dropped 3 bases and J dropped 1; count of bases not matched to a gene: 9. This CDR3 has 17 residues. Germline V lookup: CDR1 SGHVS, CDR2 FNYEAQ. The chain's CDR3 is CASSLLPGQGIQETQYF. CDR3 sequence (DNA): TGTGCCAGCAGCTTGCTGCCGGGACAGGGCATCCAAGAGACCCAGTACTTC.

This clonotype was observed a few times. The V and J genes are TRBV5-4 and TRBJ1-2; no reliable D call. CDR1 is SGHNT and CDR2 is YYREEE in the germline V gene (reference sequence). This CDR3 spans 13 amino acids. Trimming pared 2 bases from V and 4 bases from J, leaving 9 bases between. CDR3 DNA sequence: TGTGCCAGCAGCTTCCGCGACGGCTATGGCTACACCTTC. Translated: CASSFRDGYGYTF.

This clonotype was detected only a few times. The rearrangement joins TRBV7-8 to TRBJ1-5; D may be TRBD1 (6 bases). The CDR3 contains 15 residues. CDR1 is SGHVS, CDR2 FQNEAQ, per germline. V dropped 0 bases and J dropped 1 base, with 7 bases sitting between them. The CDR3 nucleotides are TGTGCCAGCAGCTTAGCCAGGGGAAGCAATCAGCCCCAGCATTTT. Translating gives CASSLARGSNQPQHF.

The rearrangement joins TRBV11-2 to TRBJ2-2, with 10 bases that match TRBD2. The CDR3 is 16 amino acids. Germline V gene data show CDR1 as SGHAT and CDR2 as FQNNGV. V was clipped by 5 bases and J by 6 bases; unmatched bases: 9. The DNA for the CDR3 is TGTGCCAGCAGCGCATTGATGAGCGGGAGGGCCGGGGAGCTGTTTTTT. This translates into CASSALMSGRAGELFF.

J is TRBJ1-5 and V is TRBV19; D unresolved. Trimming removed 2 bases from V and 9 bases from J, with 11 bases in between. CDR3 size: 13 residues. Looked up from germline, CDR1 is LNHDA and CDR2 is SQIVND (reference sequence). This CDR3 reads CASSINGVGPQHF. In DNA, the CDR3 is TGTGCCAGTAGTATAAATGGAGTCGGGCCCCAGCATTTT.

This clonotype was seen a handful of times. This chain joins TRBV12-3 or TRBV12-4 and TRBJ2-1; 8 positions match TRBD2. The junction had 10 bases not matched to a gene; V was cut back by 5 bases and J by 4 bases. This CDR3 has 16 amino acids. CDR3: CASSTSGGRRYNEQFF. CDR3 bases: TGTGCCAGCAGTACCTCTGGCGGGAGGCGTTACAATGAGCAGTTCTTC.

V is TRBV24-1 and J is TRBJ2-1; no firm D call. Germline V gene data show CDR1 as KGHDR and CDR2 as SFDVKD. This CDR3 contains 15 residues. The V end was cut by 4 bases, the J end by 8 bases, with 17 bases between. CDR3 protein: CATSDSSIRLDEQFF. The CDR3 DNA follows: TGTGCCACCAGTGACTCCTCTATAAGACTCGATGAGCAGTTCTTC.